This TCR beta chain was sequenced in a study of vaccination and CD4 T cells after COVID-19. The overall study: Each control was exposed to a CEFX pool, an HIV-1 Nef pool, or no peptide at all.

Regarding this clonotype: Its antigen is as yet unknown.

Treatment defined: roughly 11-day PBMC culture with coronavirus spike peptide pools or control peptides (ViraFEST assay). Oncomine TCR Beta short-read sequencing was applied to DNA from cultured CD4+ T cells. TCRdb called the PCR reads again in MiXCR, with one record for every CDR3 protein. The table lists approximately 15,000 distinct CDR3 sequences, roughly two fifths of them singletons. The V end was cut by 4 bases, the J end by 3 bases, with 19 bases between. This CDR3 spans 16 amino acids. The chain employs TRBV23-1 and TRBJ2-7; no clear D gene. TRBV23-1 is an ORF for which the function is uncertain. This TCR came from a human donor who had recovered from COVID-19. Sample: CD4+ T cells from blood, cultured in vitro, taken before SARS-CoV-2 vaccination. This CDR3 reads CASSPIKAYPNYEQYF. The DNA of the CDR3 is TGCGCCAGCAGTCCTATTAAAGCGTACCCTAACTACGAGCAGTACTTC.